Presented here are 9 T cell receptor beta chains from one specimen sequenced in a study of blood T cell repertoires in COVID-19. TCRdb's copy holds only in-frame clones and misses some; the assay was immunoSEQ multiplex PCR. Among over 450,000 clones listed, approximately 88% were seen once. Specimen: peripheral blood. These receptors all stem from a woman between 45 and 60 years old with COVID-19, enrolled during active disease.

The chain has TRBV5-5 and TRBJ2-7; 8 nucleotides match TRBD2. CDR1 and CDR2 from the germline V gene are SGHKS and YYEKEE (reference sequence). V gave up 5 bases and J gave up 5 bases; unmatched junction bases: 15. The CDR3 is 16 residues long. CDR3 coding DNA: TGTGCCAGCAGAACCCATCGACCCGGGAGGGGCCACGAGCAGTACTTC. Protein sequence: CASRTHRPGRGHEQYF.

Comments on this clone: Other DNA variants within this sample encode the same CDR3. The rearrangement joins TRBV5-6 to TRBJ1-5, with 7 bases aligning to TRBD1. The junction had 1 base not matched to a gene; V was cut back by 0 bases and J by 7 bases. CDR1 is SGHDT and CDR2 is YYEEEE in the germline V gene. This CDR3 is 13 amino acids long. CDR3 sequence (DNA): TGTGCCAGCAGCTTGGAGGGGGCCCAGCCCCAGCATTTT. Residues: CASSLEGAQPQHF.

The CDR3 DNA reads TGTGCCACCAGCAGAGACGCGGGAGAAGCTTTCTTT. Residues: CATSRDAGEAFF. The chain combines TRBV15 with TRBJ1-1; D uncertain. In germline, CDR1 is LNHNV, CDR2 YYDKDF (reference sequence). V gave up 0 bases and J gave up 8 bases, with 7 bases separating them. The CDR3 consists of 12 residues.

This chain joins TRBV18 and TRBJ2-1, with D maybe TRBD2 (6 bases). Germline CDR1 and CDR2: KGHSH and LQKENI. The CDR3 has 15 residues. V was shortened by 2 bases and J by 6 bases, with 14 bases between the two germline ends. The CDR3: CASSPRRATGNEQFF. CDR3 bases: TGTGCCAGCTCACCAAGGAGGGCCACTGGCAATGAGCAGTTCTTC. Full variable domain (remainder filled in from reference TRBV18 and TRBJ2-1): NAGVMQNPRHLVRRRGQEARLRCSPMKGHSHVYWYRQLPEEGLKFMVYLQKENIIDESGMPKERFSAEFPKEGPSILRIQQVVRGDSAAYFCASSPRRATGNEQFFGPGTRLTVL.

The rearrangement uses TRBV27 and TRBJ1-2, with 8 bases matching TRBD1. Germline assignment: CDR1 MNHEY and CDR2 SMNVEV (reference sequence). This CDR3 comprises 17 residues. V shed 0 bases, J shed 5 bases, and the junction held 11 bases outside the gene matches. CDR3 sequence: CASSLSRDRMGGYGYTF. DNA for the CDR3: TGTGCCAGCAGTTTATCTCGGGACAGGATGGGGGGGTATGGCTACACCTTC.

The chain carries TRBV27 and TRBJ1-5; the D gene is possibly TRBD1 (6 bases). V dropped 3 bases and J dropped 6 bases, with 12 bases sitting between them. Germline loops: CDR1 MNHEY, CDR2 SMNVEV (reference sequence). The CDR3 contains 14 residues. The CDR3 DNA reads TGTGCCAGCAGTTTTACAGGGATGGTTCAGCCCCAGCATTTT. Residues: CASSFTGMVQPQHF.

This chain connects TRBV4-1 to TRBJ2-2; 9 nucleotides match TRBD1. The germline V gene has CDR1 MGHRA and CDR2 YSYEKL. The CDR3 has 16 amino acids. V lost 3 bases to trimming and J lost 2 bases; unmatched junction nucleotides: 4. The CDR3 here is CASSQTGGLNTGELFF. The DNA for the CDR3 is TGCGCCAGCAGCCAGACAGGGGGACTTAACACCGGGGAGCTGTTTTTT.

This chain joins TRBV28 and TRBJ2-3, with D perhaps matching TRBD1 (6 bases). In germline, CDR1 is MDHEN, CDR2 SYDVKM. CDR3 length: 13 residues. Trimming took 5 bases from V and 8 from J, leaving 14 bases between them. CDR3 nucleotide sequence: TGTGCCAGCAGTGGGGCGACAGGAATTACGCAGTATTTT. Its translation is CASSGATGITQYF.

The rearrangement joins TRBV9 to TRBJ2-7, with a weak D call TRBD1 (6 bases). The CDR3 runs to 15 residues. Trimming pared 3 bases from V and 5 bases from J, leaving 18 bases between. Per the germline V gene, CDR1 is SGDLS and CDR2 is YYNGEE. The CDR3 sequence is CASSADQGKRDEQYF. The CDR3 nucleotides are TGTGCCAGCAGCGCCGACCAGGGGAAACGGGACGAGCAGTACTTC.